This T cell receptor beta chain was documented in a study of blood T cell repertoires in COVID-19. On the study more broadly: Samples came from the United States, Italy and Spain, spanning acute and convalescent COVID-19. T cells, B-cell-depleted T cells, or PBMCs provided the cDNA or gDNA that served as material.

In the authors' methods: Amplification of reference gene primers was used by the study to estimate nucleated cell counts. The method was immunoSEQ multiplex PCR; TCRdb's version includes in-frame clones alone and lacks a portion of them. The V and J calls and clone size were taken over from that table, and D and trimming were inferred from the DNA. Here the sample spans about 240,000 clones, roughly four fifths being singletons. The CDR3 covers 16 residues. The germline V gene encodes CDR1 MNHEY and CDR2 SMNVEV (reference sequence). Between the trimmed V and J ends, which lost 2 bases and 0 bases, there was a span of 11 bases.

Sequencing used peripheral blood. This chain connects TRBV27 to TRBJ1-3; D is perhaps TRBD1 (5 bases). The TCR originated in a woman aged 70 to 79 with acute or convalescent COVID-19. The CDR3 DNA follows: TGTGCCAGCAGTTTAGGGCAGGGTTTCTCTGGAAACACCATATATTTT. It is translated as CASSLGQGFSGNTIYF.